These T cell receptor beta chains were read from a single sample in a study of regulatory T cells in long-lasting Graves disease. TCRdb reprocessed the multiplex PCR reads with MiXCR, giving one entry per CDR3 protein. The table has some 400,000 distinct CDR3 sequences, more than 13% seen once; the top ten hold around 17%. This sample was shared with a second study, whose subject was T cells in Graves' hyperthyroidism and ophthalmopathy.

Specimen: peripheral blood mononuclear cells (PBMCs), collected at new diagnosis, from a patient treated with antithyroid drugs. Every receptor here comes from a woman aged 25 to 39 with Graves disease. Both conserved end residues are trimmed from each CDR3.

J | V | CDR3
TRBJ2-7 | TRBV18 | ASSPREGGFYEQY
TRBJ1-1 | TRBV6-2/TRBV6-3 | ASRRGGVNTEAF
TRBJ1-5 | TRBV28 | ASGNEGGGSNQPQH
TRBJ1-1 | TRBV10-3 | AISAGTGVTEAF
TRBJ2-2 | TRBV15 | ATSSRDRGLFWAGELF
TRBJ1-3 | TRBV28 | ASGIIQGTLSGNTIY
TRBJ1-6 | TRBV3-1 | ASSLYQPMNRNNSPLH
TRBJ2-1 | TRBV6-1 | ASRGQGAKGFNEQF
TRBJ2-7 | TRBV27 | ASSLYNSGNLSYEQY
TRBJ2-5 | TRBV20-1 | SELLTSGRQETQY
TRBJ2-7 | TRBV6-9 | ASSYAQGDEQY
TRBJ2-7 | TRBV6-5 | ASSYSPFGTGVAYEQY
TRBJ1-4 | TRBV19 | ASRRSSTNEKLF